One sample yielded the 5 T cell receptor beta chains listed below, sequenced in a study of OX40 agonist ivuxolimab in advanced cancers. Profiled with immunoSEQ multiplex PCR; TCRdb holds only in-frame clones, not every one. The profile shows approximately 96,000 clones, about 92% of them singletons. Sequenced material: CD4+ or CD8+ T cells sorted from blood, taken in a trial of the OX40 agonist ivuxolimab. These receptors originate from an adult with an advanced solid tumor such as melanoma, head and neck, liver or kidney cancer.

The chain has TRBV28 and TRBJ2-3; 8 bases fit TRBD1. The trim removed 8 bases at V and 3 bases at J, leaving 4 bases unmatched. The germline V gene encodes CDR1 MDHEN and CDR2 SYDVKM. CDR3 length: 13 amino acids. The DNA for the CDR3 is TGTGCCAGCCTGAACAGGGGGACAGATACGCAGTATTTT. Protein: CASLNRGTDTQYF.

The gene calls are TRBV19 and TRBJ2-7; D ambiguous. V was clipped by 3 bases and J by 1 base, with 10 bases between them. The germline V gene encodes CDR1 LNHDA and CDR2 SQIVND (reference sequence). There are 14 residues in the CDR3. Written as DNA, the CDR3 is TGTGCCAGTAGTATGCGACTTCAGTCCTACGAGCAGTACTTC. This encodes CASSMRLQSYEQYF.

Regarding this clone: The sample has other DNA sequences that encode this CDR3 too. The genes are TRBV7-3 and TRBJ1-1, with TRBD1 as a possible D gene (6 bases). CDR1 and CDR2 from the germline V gene are SGHTA and FQGTGA. V lost 6 bases and J lost 1, with 9 bases in between. The CDR3 is 13 residues long. The CDR3 nucleotides read TGTGCCAGCAGTTCGGACAGGAACACTGAAGCTTTCTTT. Protein sequence: CASSSDRNTEAFF.

By sample share, this clone is medium-sized (0.01 to 0.1%). The CDR3 DNA reads as TGTGCCAGCAGTTATACAGGAACTGAAGCTTTCTTT. This translates into CASSYTGTEAFF. This chain connects TRBV6-6 to TRBJ1-1, with a possible D match to TRBD1 (5 bases). The germline V gene encodes CDR1 MNHNY and CDR2 SVGAGI (reference sequence). This CDR3 has 12 residues. The V and J ends lost 3 bases and 5 bases respectively, with 7 bases between them.

The chain couples TRBV11-3 to TRBJ2-1; D may correspond to TRBD1 or TRBD2 (5 bases each). The V gene lost 5 bases and the J gene lost 9 bases, with 23 bases spanning the gap. CDR3 size: 16 residues. Looked up from germline, CDR1 is SGHNT and CDR2 is YENEEA. This CDR3 reads CASSQQTYLGDPEQFF. Written as DNA, the CDR3 is TGTGCCAGCAGCCAACAAACCTATCTAGGGGACCCTGAGCAGTTCTTC.